Shown below are 28 T cell receptor beta chains from a single sample sequenced in a study of blood T cell repertoires in COVID-19. Profiling relied on immunoSEQ multiplex PCR, and the TCRdb table lists in-frame clones only, not all of them. This repertoire shows about 120,000 clones, approximately 85% found once; its top ten account for 5% to 6.5%. The sample comprised peripheral blood. These receptors originate from a woman aged 55-70 years with COVID-19, enrolled during active disease.

The chain has TRBV3-1 (or the pseudogene TRBV3-2) and TRBJ2-3; 9 bases map to TRBD2. CDR3 length equals 14 residues. CDR1 LGHDT and CDR2 YNNKEL come from the germline V gene (reference sequence). V lost 3 bases, J lost 3 bases, and 1 base stayed unmatched. The DNA for the CDR3 is TGTGCCAGCAGCCAGGGACTAGCAACAGATACGCAGTATTTT. This gives the protein CASSQGLATDTQYF.

This chain connects TRBV5-1 to TRBJ2-2; 7 positions match TRBD1. Germline V gives CDR1 SGHRS, CDR2 YFSETQ. V shed 0 bases and J 5 bases; nucleotides not matched to a gene: 7. The CDR3 runs 16 residues. CDR3 DNA sequence: TGCGCCAGCAGCTTGGTGACAGGGCGTGGGACCGGGGAGCTGTTTTTT. This sequence encodes CASSLVTGRGTGELFF.

This clone showed up just once. The genes are TRBV10-1 and TRBJ2-3; TRBD2 aligns across 10 bases. Germline assignment: CDR1 WNHNN and CDR2 SYGVQD (reference sequence). The trim removed 3 bases at V and 3 bases at J, leaving 3 bases unmatched. The CDR3 covers 15 residues. In DNA, the CDR3 is TGCGCCAGCAGTGAACTAGCGGGATATACAGATACGCAGTATTTT. This codes for CASSELAGYTDTQYF.

The chain carries TRBV5-1 and TRBJ2-7, with TRBD2 matching over 7 bases. The CDR3 covers 19 residues. Germline-derived CDR1 and CDR2 are SGHRS and YFSETQ. J was trimmed by 0 bases and V by 0 bases; bases with no gene match: 15. The CDR3 DNA sequence: TGCGCCAGCAGCTTGGCCTCATCGAATGCAGCGGGGCCCTCCTACGAGCAGTACTTC. Amino acids: CASSLASSNAAGPSYEQYF.

The V call is TRBV4-3, the J call TRBJ2-1, with 8 bases that match TRBD2. V shed 1 base, J shed 0 bases, and the junction held 8 bases outside the gene matches. The CDR3 runs to 18 residues. The germline V gene encodes CDR1 LGHNA and CDR2 YSLEER. The DNA of the CDR3 is TGCGCCAGCAGCCAAGCGTTTGGCGGGGGGAGCTCCTACAATGAGCAGTTCTTC. Encoded protein: CASSQAFGGGSSYNEQFF.

Only one count was recorded for this clone. V and J are TRBV2 and TRBJ2-1; 9 bases are shared with TRBD1. V lost 10 bases, J lost 2 bases, and 9 bases stayed unmatched. The CDR3 runs 15 residues. Germline CDR1 reads SNHLY; CDR2 reads FYNNEI. The CDR3: CATEGRDRAYNEQFF. The DNA of the CDR3 is TGTGCCACCGAGGGCCGGGACAGGGCCTACAATGAGCAGTTCTTC.

A single count supports this clone. The V call is TRBV7-2, the J call TRBJ2-4; D remains ambiguous. CDR3 length: 14 residues. Germline CDR1 reads SGHTA; CDR2 reads FQGNSA. V was shortened by 5 bases and J by 5 bases, with 13 bases between the two germline ends. The CDR3 protein is CASSLDGSQNIQYF. CDR3 in DNA: TGTGCCAGCAGCCTCGACGGGTCCCAAAACATTCAGTACTTC.

The genes are TRBV5-4 and TRBJ1-2, with D hard to call. CDR1 and CDR2 (germline): SGHNT, YYREEE (reference sequence). Trimming removed 4 bases from V and 3 bases from J, with 10 bases in between. The CDR3 consists of 13 residues. CDR3 in amino acids: CASSPRRDYGYTF. CDR3 sequence (DNA): TGTGCCAGCAGCCCGCGCCGGGACTATGGCTACACCTTC.

This clone is a singleton in its sample. The chain recombines TRBV2 with TRBJ2-2; perhaps TRBD2 as D (6 bases). Germline V gene sequence: CDR1 SNHLY, CDR2 FYNNEI. Trimming removed 10 bases from V and 7 bases from J, with 16 bases in between. This CDR3 contains 13 residues. The CDR3 is CAIQGGPGGELFF. The DNA of the CDR3 is TGTGCCATCCAAGGAGGGCCGGGCGGGGAGCTGTTTTTT.

This chain links TRBV9 with TRBJ1-1; 7 nucleotides agree with TRBD1. V gave up 2 bases and J gave up 2 bases; unmatched junction bases: 3. The CDR3 consists of 14 residues. In germline, CDR1 is SGDLS, CDR2 YYNGEE. The CDR3 DNA is TGTGCCAGCAGCGTGTCAGGGGGAAACACTGAAGCTTTCTTT. Encoded protein: CASSVSGGNTEAFF.

V and J are TRBV19 and TRBJ2-3; the D gene is possibly TRBD2 (5 bases). The CDR3 covers 17 residues. The germline CDR1 and CDR2 sequences are LNHDA and SQIVND (reference sequence). Trimming removed 5 bases from V and 1 base from J, with 19 bases in between. The CDR3 protein is CASSAPQLEWGTDTQYF. The CDR3 DNA sequence: TGTGCCAGTAGTGCCCCGCAACTAGAGTGGGGCACAGATACGCAGTATTTT.

The chain has TRBV7-9 and TRBJ2-1; D call uncertain. The CDR3 covers 12 residues. Germline values: CDR1 SEHNR, CDR2 FQNEAQ (reference sequence). V was trimmed by 8 bases and J by 3 bases, leaving 8 bases between them. The CDR3 nucleotides are TGTGCCAGCCACTTTGGCTACAATGAGCAGTTCTTC. It is translated as CASHFGYNEQFF.

CDR3 in DNA: TGTGCCAGCAGTGAAAAACCTGCGACAGGGGACGGCTACACCTTC. Its translation: CASSEKPATGDGYTF. This chain joins TRBV6-1 and TRBJ1-2, with 8 bases aligning to TRBD1. The V segment lost 2 bases and the J segment 8 bases; nucleotides outside the gene matches: 10. Per germline, CDR1 MNHNS and CDR2 SASEGT. This CDR3 is built from 15 residues.

This chain links TRBV11-1 with TRBJ1-1; D is possibly TRBD1 (5 bases). The germline CDR1 and CDR2 sequences are SGHAT and FQDESV (reference sequence). The CDR3 spans 13 residues. The V gene lost 4 bases and the J gene lost 5 bases, with 11 bases spanning the gap. The DNA of the CDR3 is TGTGCCAGCAGCTCCAGGGATAATACTGAAGCTTTCTTT. As protein: CASSSRDNTEAFF.

The chain couples TRBV5-6 to TRBJ2-1; TRBD1 aligns across 7 bases. This CDR3 has 16 residues. After removal of 1 base from V and 5 bases from J, the junction contained 9 bases not matched to a gene. Germline CDR1 is SGHDT and CDR2 is YYEEEE. The CDR3 region is CASSLLPGQFDNEQFF. The CDR3 DNA follows: TGTGCCAGCAGCTTGCTCCCGGGACAGTTCGACAATGAGCAGTTCTTC.

The V and J genes are TRBV5-6 and TRBJ1-4; the D gene is possibly TRBD1 (6 bases). CDR3 length: 14 amino acids. Deletions cut 4 bases from V and 11 bases from J, with 18 bases between. Germline loops: CDR1 SGHDT, CDR2 YYEEEE. CDR3 protein: CASSRAGGARKLFF. The DNA for the CDR3 is TGTGCCAGCAGCAGGGCTGGGGGGGCGAGGAAACTGTTTTTT.

This rearrangement joins TRBV5-8 to TRBJ2-3, with 12 bases that match TRBD2. Germline CDR1 SGHTS, CDR2 YDEGEE. Losses at the gene ends were 7 bases for V and 1 base for J; bases not matched to a gene: 13. The CDR3 is 18 amino acids. The DNA for the CDR3 is TGTGCCAGCCTTGCCGGACTAGCGGGGAGCGGGGGCACAGATACGCAGTATTTT. Translated, it gives CASLAGLAGSGGTDTQYF.

This rearrangement joins TRBV5-5 to TRBJ1-1, with unresolved D. Trimming removed 1 base from V and 5 bases from J, with 15 bases in between. The CDR3 extends over 15 amino acids. Germline V CDR1 and CDR2: SGHKS, YYEKEE (reference sequence). The DNA for the CDR3 is TGTGCCAGCAGCTTGCCTAGGTTCCGCCCGACTGAAGCTTTCTTT. Translating gives CASSLPRFRPTEAFF.

In DNA form, the CDR3 reads TGTGCCAGCAGCTTCATCACCCTCCGGGACAGGGACTACAATGAGCAGTTCTTC. It encodes CASSFITLRDRDYNEQFF. The chain employs TRBV7-2 and TRBJ2-1; 9 bases map to TRBD1. The CDR3 sequence is 18 residues long. Germline V gene lookup returns CDR1 SGHTA and CDR2 FQGNSA. The ends lost 3 bases at V and 3 bases at J; junction bases unmatched: 12.

The chain employs TRBV2 and TRBJ2-7, with 7 bases lining up with TRBD2. The trim removed 6 bases at V and 3 bases at J, leaving 5 bases unmatched. The length of the CDR3 is 13 residues. From germline, CDR1 is SNHLY and CDR2 FYNNEI. CDR3 in amino acids: CASRFPSGYEQYF. The CDR3 coding sequence is TGTGCCAGCAGGTTTCCTAGCGGCTACGAGCAGTACTTC.

The chain has TRBV5-1 and TRBJ2-3; D uncertain. The CDR3 loop spans 12 amino acids. Trimming left V 4 bases short and J 6 bases short, with 9 bases between. CDR1 is SGHRS and CDR2 is YFSETQ in the germline V gene. The CDR3 sequence is CASSGTFDTQYF. CDR3 coding DNA: TGCGCCAGCAGCGGCACATTTGATACGCAGTATTTT.

This clone was picked up a small number of times. This chain links TRBV11-3 with TRBJ1-1; a weak D match, TRBD1 (5 bases). V lost 6 bases to trimming and J lost 1 base, with 18 bases between them. This CDR3 is 16 amino acids long. The germline CDR1 and CDR2 sequences are SGHNT and YENEEA. Here the CDR3 DNA reads TGTGCCAGCAGTCCAGGAGGGACGAGGGGGAACACTGAAGCTTTCTTT. Protein product: CASSPGGTRGNTEAFF.

This chain uses TRBV4-2 with TRBJ2-7; tentative D call: TRBD1 (5 bases). Trimming cost V 0 bases and J 6 bases, with 9 bases left between them. The CDR3 is made up of 13 amino acids. CDR1 and CDR2 (germline): LGHNA, YNFKEQ. In DNA, the CDR3 is TGTGCCAGCAGCCAAGATCAGGGATCCGAGCAGTACTTC. This translates into CASSQDQGSEQYF.

This clone has only a few counts. The chain links TRBV5-1 to TRBJ2-1, with TRBD2 identical over 11 bases. Trimming took 4 bases from V and 8 from J; bases not matched to a gene: 11. Germline V gene sequence: CDR1 SGHRS, CDR2 YFSETQ. CDR3 length equals 16 residues. The CDR3 region is CASSALSGGGRDEQFF. For the CDR3, the DNA is TGCGCCAGCAGCGCTCTTAGCGGGGGGGGTCGAGATGAGCAGTTCTTC.

This clone was detected a few times. The rearrangement joins TRBV19 to TRBJ1-5; D ambiguous. Germline assignment: CDR1 LNHDA and CDR2 SQIVND (reference sequence). Trimming removed 1 base at V and 13 bases at J, with 8 bases between. This CDR3 is built from 11 residues. CDR3 sequence reads: CASSIGVLQHF. DNA of the CDR3: TGTGCCAGTAGTATAGGCGTTTTGCAGCATTTT.

J is TRBJ1-2 and V is TRBV6-2 or TRBV6-3; 7 bases are a match to TRBD1. The V gene end was trimmed by 4 bases and the J gene end by 4 bases; junction bases not matched to a gene: 9. This CDR3 spans 15 amino acids. CDR1 and CDR2 (germline): MNHEY, SVGEGT. The CDR3 protein is CASSSPFRDSYGYTF. CDR3 nucleotide sequence: TGTGCCAGCAGTTCGCCATTCCGGGACAGCTATGGCTACACCTTC.

This rearrangement joins TRBV11-2 to TRBJ2-5; TRBD1 matches 12 bases. The junction had 5 bases not matched to a gene; V was cut back by 5 bases and J by 4 bases. Germline V gene sequence: CDR1 SGHAT, CDR2 FQNNGV. The CDR3 length is 15 residues. The CDR3 sequence is CASSAGQGAPETQYF. CDR3 in DNA: TGTGCCAGCAGCGCGGGACAGGGGGCTCCAGAGACCCAGTACTTC.

This sequence joins TRBV5-8 and TRBJ1-2; D is unresolved. This CDR3 has 15 amino acids. Germline CDR1 is SGHTS and CDR2 is YDEGEE. Trimming took 2 bases from V and 6 from J, leaving 17 bases between them. Here the CDR3 DNA reads TGTGCCAGCAGCTTCGGAGGACCTCCATTTCATGGCTACACCTTC. It encodes CASSFGGPPFHGYTF. Filled out from reference TRBV5-8 and TRBJ1-2, the complete variable domain reads EAGVTQSPTHLIKTRGQQATLRCSPISGHTSVYWYQQALGLGLQFLLWYDEGEERNRGNFPPRFSGRQFPNYSSELNVNALELEDSALYLCASSFGGPPFHGYTFGSGTRLTVV.